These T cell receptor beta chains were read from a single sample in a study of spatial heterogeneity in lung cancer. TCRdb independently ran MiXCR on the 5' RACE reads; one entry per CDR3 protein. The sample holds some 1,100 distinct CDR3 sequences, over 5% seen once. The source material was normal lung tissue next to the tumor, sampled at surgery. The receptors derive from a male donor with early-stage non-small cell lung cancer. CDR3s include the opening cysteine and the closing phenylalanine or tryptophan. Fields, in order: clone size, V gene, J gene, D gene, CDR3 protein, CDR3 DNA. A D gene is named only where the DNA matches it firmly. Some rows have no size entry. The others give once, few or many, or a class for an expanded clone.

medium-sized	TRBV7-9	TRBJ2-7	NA	CARPKGVHSGSIYEQYF	TGTGCCAGACCTAAGGGGGTTCATAGCGGAAGCATTTACGAGCAGTACTTC
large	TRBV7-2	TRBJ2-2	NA	CASSPLRSGELFF	TGTGCCAGCAGCCCGTTGAGGTCCGGGGAGCTGTTTTTT
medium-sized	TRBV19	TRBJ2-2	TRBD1	CASTLQGAQTGELFF	TGTGCCAGTACCTTACAGGGGGCACAAACCGGGGAGCTGTTTTTT
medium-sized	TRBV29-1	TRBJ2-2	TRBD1	CSAQGVAGATGELFF	TGCAGCGCCCAGGGGGTGGCAGGGGCCACCGGGGAGCTGTTTTTT
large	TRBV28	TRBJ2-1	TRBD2	CASSSTSGRSSYNEQFF	TGTGCCAGCAGTTCCACTAGCGGGAGGAGCTCCTACAATGAGCAGTTCTTC
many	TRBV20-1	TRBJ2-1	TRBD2	CSALRGGGNEQFF	TGCAGTGCCCTCCGGGGCGGGGGCAATGAGCAGTTCTTC
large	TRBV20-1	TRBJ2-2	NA	CSARTVANTGELFF	TGCAGTGCTAGAACGGTAGCGAACACCGGGGAGCTGTTTTTT
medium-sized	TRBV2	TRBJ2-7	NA	CASRGPFTGYEQYF	TGTGCCAGCCGCGGCCCGTTTACGGGCTACGAGCAGTACTTC
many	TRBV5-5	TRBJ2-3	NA	CASSWYSGSDTQYF	TGTGCCAGCAGCTGGTACAGTGGGTCAGATACGCAGTATTTT
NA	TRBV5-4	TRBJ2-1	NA	CASSLGPGANEQFF	TGTGCCAGCAGCTTGGGACCCGGGGCCAATGAGCAGTTCTTC
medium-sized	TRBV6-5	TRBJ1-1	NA	CASRRSRNTEAFF	TGTGCCAGCAGGAGGTCCAGGAACACTGAAGCTTTCTTT
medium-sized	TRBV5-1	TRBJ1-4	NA	CASSLALGEYEKLFF	TGCGCCAGCAGCTTGGCCCTCGGGGAATATGAAAAACTGTTTTTT
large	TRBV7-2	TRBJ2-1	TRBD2	CASSLTSGPYNEQFF	TGTGCCAGCAGCTTGACTAGCGGTCCCTACAATGAGCAGTTCTTC
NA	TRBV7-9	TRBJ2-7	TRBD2	CASSPALADEQYF	TGTGCCAGCAGCCCGGCGCTAGCGGACGAGCAGTACTTC
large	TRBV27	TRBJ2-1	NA	CASSLGGPRNEQFF	TGTGCCAGCAGTTTAGGGGGGCCGAGGAATGAGCAGTTCTTC
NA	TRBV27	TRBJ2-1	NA	CASSFSRHNEQFF	TGTGCCAGCAGTTTTAGCCGACACAATGAGCAGTTCTTC
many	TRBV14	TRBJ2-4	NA	CASSQALYTGIQYF	TGTGCCAGCAGCCAAGCTCTCTATACCGGCATTCAGTACTTC
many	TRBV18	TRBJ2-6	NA	CASSDQGPGSGANVLTF	TGTGCCAGCTCCGACCAGGGCCCAGGAAGTGGGGCCAACGTCCTGACTTTC
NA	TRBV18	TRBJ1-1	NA	CASSPGGQVTEAFF	TGTGCCAGCTCACCGGGGGGGCAGGTCACTGAAGCTTTCTTT
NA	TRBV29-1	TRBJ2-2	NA	CSARLSNTGELFF	TGCAGCGCCAGACTGTCGAACACCGGGGAGCTGTTTTTT
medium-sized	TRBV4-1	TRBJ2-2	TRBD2	CASSSGGRANTGELFF	TGCGCCAGCAGTTCGGGCGGGAGGGCGAACACCGGGGAGCTGTTTTTT
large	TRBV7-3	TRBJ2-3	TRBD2	CASSLKGLPQPTDTQYF	TGTGCCAGCAGCCTCAAGGGACTACCCCAGCCTACAGATACGCAGTATTTT
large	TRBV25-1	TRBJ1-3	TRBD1	CASSPDRGSVDTIYF	TGTGCCAGCAGCCCGGACAGGGGGTCGGTGGACACCATATATTTT
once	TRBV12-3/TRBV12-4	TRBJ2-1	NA	CASSLAYYNEQFF	TGTGCCAGCAGTTTAGCCTACTACAATGAGCAGTTCTTC
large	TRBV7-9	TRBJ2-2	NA	CASSLDMLNTGELFF	TGTGCCAGCAGCTTAGATATGCTAAACACCGGGGAGCTGTTTTTT
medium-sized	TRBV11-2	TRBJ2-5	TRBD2	CASSPPGSGGALGETQYF	TGTGCCAGCAGCCCCCCAGGTAGCGGGGGGGCCCTGGGTGAGACCCAGTACTTC
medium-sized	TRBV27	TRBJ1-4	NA	CASSPTLGAGNEKLFF	TGTGCCAGCAGTCCCACCCTGGGGGCAGGAAATGAAAAACTGTTTTTT
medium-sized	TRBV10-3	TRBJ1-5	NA	CATRQESNQPQHF	TGTGCCACCAGACAGGAGAGCAATCAGCCCCAGCATTTT
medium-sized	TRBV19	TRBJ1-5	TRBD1	CASRGTGGYSNQPQHF	TGTGCCAGTAGGGGGACAGGGGGCTATAGCAATCAGCCCCAGCATTTT
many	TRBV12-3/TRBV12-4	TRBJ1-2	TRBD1	CASSLLGQGDGYTF	TGTGCCAGCAGTTTATTGGGACAGGGGGACGGCTACACCTTC
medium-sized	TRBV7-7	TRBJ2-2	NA	CASSGPTYTGELFF	TGTGCTAGCAGCGGGCCGACTTACACCGGGGAGCTGTTTTTT
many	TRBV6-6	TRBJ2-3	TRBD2	CASFGGAIDTQYF	TGTGCCAGCTTCGGGGGGGCAATAGATACGCAGTATTTT
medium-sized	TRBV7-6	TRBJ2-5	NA	CASSFRDPRRQETQYF	TGTGCCAGCAGCTTCCGGGACCCAAGAAGACAAGAGACCCAGTACTTC
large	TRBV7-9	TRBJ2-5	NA	CASSPPAGEETQYF	TGTGCCAGCAGCCCCCCAGCAGGGGAAGAGACCCAGTACTTC
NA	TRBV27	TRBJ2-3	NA	CASSSALQRRASTDTQYF	TGTGCCAGCAGTTCCGCACTCCAAAGACGGGCTAGCACAGATACGCAGTATTTT
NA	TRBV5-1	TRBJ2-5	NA	CASSAGTLQETQYF	TGCGCCAGCAGCGCCGGGACTTTACAAGAGACCCAGTACTTC
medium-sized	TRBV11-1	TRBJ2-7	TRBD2	CASSSTLGLAGAHEQYF	TGTGCCAGCAGCTCTACGCTGGGACTAGCGGGGGCCCACGAGCAGTACTTC
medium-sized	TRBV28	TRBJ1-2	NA	CASTIGREYGYTF	TGTGCCAGCACCATCGGCAGGGAATATGGCTACACCTTC
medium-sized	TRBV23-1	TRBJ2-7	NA	CASSQSACPEYEQYF	TGCGCCAGCAGTCAATCCGCCTGCCCAGAGTACGAGCAGTACTTC
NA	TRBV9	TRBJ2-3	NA	CASSPLGGGAGDTQYF	TGTGCCAGCAGCCCCCTGGGAGGGGGGGCGGGAGATACGCAGTATTTT
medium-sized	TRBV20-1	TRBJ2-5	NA	CSARVSLANQVQETQYF	TGCAGTGCTAGAGTATCCCTAGCGAACCAAGTCCAAGAGACCCAGTACTTC
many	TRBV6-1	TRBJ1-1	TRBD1	CASSERRAGGTEAFF	TGTGCCAGCAGTGAAAGGAGGGCAGGGGGGACTGAAGCTTTCTTT
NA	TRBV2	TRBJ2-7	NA	CASKQQIYEQYF	TGTGCCAGCAAGCAACAGATCTACGAGCAGTACTTC
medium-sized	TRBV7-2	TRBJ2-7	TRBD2	CASSLASRGLAGSYEQYF	TGTGCCAGCAGCTTAGCCTCACGAGGACTAGCAGGCTCCTACGAGCAGTACTTC
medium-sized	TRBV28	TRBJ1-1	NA	CASSYRVLGAEAFF	TGTGCCAGCAGTTACAGGGTCCTGGGGGCTGAAGCTTTCTTT
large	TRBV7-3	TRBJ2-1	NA	CASSPSRGDEQFF	TGTGCCAGCAGCCCGAGTCGGGGTGATGAGCAGTTCTTC
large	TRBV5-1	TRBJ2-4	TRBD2	CASSHSGSGAKNIQYF	TGCGCCAGCAGCCATAGCGGGAGTGGGGCCAAAAACATTCAGTACTTC
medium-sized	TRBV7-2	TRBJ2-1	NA	CASSPQGGLNNEQFF	TGTGCCAGCAGCCCGCAAGGGGGACTAAACAATGAGCAGTTCTTC
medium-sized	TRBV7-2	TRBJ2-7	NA	CASSPQESSYEQYF	TGTGCCAGCAGCCCCCAGGAATCCTCCTACGAGCAGTACTTC
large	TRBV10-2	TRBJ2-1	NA	CASREVANEQFF	TGCGCCAGCAGGGAGGTCGCGAATGAGCAGTTCTTC
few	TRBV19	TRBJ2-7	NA	CATRTANSYEQYF	TGTGCCACCCGGACAGCGAACTCCTACGAGCAGTACTTC